These T cell receptor beta chains were read from a single sample in a study of identical twins. TCRdb fed the 5' RACE reads into MiXCR, producing one record per CDR3 protein. The table shows approximately 500,000 distinct CDR3 sequences, with 12% to 15% occurring only once. The sample was also linked to a second study, of yellow fever vaccine responses in identical twins.

Sequenced: CD4+ T cells sorted from blood. Receptors were obtained from a young woman in good health. The conserved cysteine and the conserved F or W are not part of the CDR3 here.

v_call | cdr3_aa
TRBV6-2/TRBV6-3 | ASSYVMNTEAF
TRBV28 | ASTQMTGELF
TRBV25-1 | ASSLRREGLSEQF
TRBV12-3/TRBV12-4 | ASSSGSTQETQY
TRBV12-5 | ASGLPPNNEQF
TRBV4-1 | ASSSSKREDYSYEQY
TRBV6-1 | ASSRDRVNTGELF
TRBV5-1 | ASNWAPTYEQY
TRBV6-1 | ASRLRRNTEAF
TRBV5-1 | ASSRGTGDRLEQY
TRBV10-3 | AISEGGYNEQF
TRBV12-3/TRBV12-4 | ASSLVWGRGTDTQY
TRBV7-9 | ASSLGTSAGSYNEQF
TRBV5-1 | ASSLVVTGHHEQY
TRBV7-2 | ASSSGHPAEKLF
TRBV6-5 | ASSYSQGGETQY
TRBV3-1 | ASGRASNEKLF
TRBV5-1 | ASSLATSSYNEQF
TRBV6-5 | ASSYSERLAGDTQY
TRBV9 | ASSVGSVTDTQY
TRBV27 | ASRGLGLAKNIQY
TRBV3-1 | ASSQDTREPYNEQF
TRBV20-1 | SAPRAGDNEQF
TRBV7-9 | ASSPSGLPAGEPQH
TRBV29-1 | SVEGGTSVDTQY
TRBV29-1 | SVVILFGSAGGETQY
TRBV6-2/TRBV6-3 | ASSFLAGGGNEQF
TRBV20-1 | SAREGTGDTEAF
TRBV5-1 | ASSLTGKETQY
TRBV19 | ATAYRPATNEKLF
TRBV12-3/TRBV12-4 | ASSFRLKSYEQY
TRBV6-4 | ASRKEVRQGGYGELF
TRBV29-1 | SVGVWGSGELF
TRBV10-3 | AISDRQGLSTGELF
TRBV27 | ASTFKSGANSYEQY
TRBV20-1 | SASRGPETQY
TRBV12-3/TRBV12-4 | ASSFTGTRPSYEQY
TRBV18 | ASSPTTYEQF
TRBV12-3/TRBV12-4 | ASSLARAGHNEQF
TRBV28 | ASSLTGQGVTGELF
TRBV7-8 | ASSSKTSGDPSYNEQF
TRBV10-3 | ATQTLAGGPNEQF
TRBV11-2 | ASSLPKRGGQNTGELF
TRBV15 | ATSTRFSGSSPYEQY
TRBV29-1 | SVAVFGTEAF
TRBV12-3/TRBV12-4 | ASSPTGGSSPLH
TRBV5-1 | ASSFRLGSYEQY